This entry is about one TCR beta chain. Its antigen is unknown. Per-base quality was not reported, and no clone a single base away is much larger than it. CDR1 and CDR2 are read off the germline V gene (reference sequence) as SGHNT and YYREEE. V was cut back by 4 bases and J by 5 bases, leaving a gap of 12 bases between them. Spanning cysteine to phenylalanine, the CDR3 consists of 14 amino acids. CDR3 DNA only is kept here, 42 bases in frame from base 1. Libraries came from PCR. The listed sequencing device is Illumina HiSeq 4000. Bulk TCR libraries were prepared as previously described, using TCR primers listed in Table S5. Total RNA was purified with the Qiagen AllPrep DNA/RNA kit. Before any analysis, reads coming from multiple sequencing runs of the same library were combined into one pool. As for the authors' bioinformatics: Reads were retained only if an exact TCR constant sequence was present, and the retained reads were trimmed to 150 nt and grouped according to their 12-nt molecular barcodes. Reads within each barcode group were sub-clustered using a 15% Levenshtein threshold, and quality-weighted consensus sequences were constructed for each RNA molecule. Non-functional sequences were removed, as were lower-count sequences one edit away from another. On the basis of fitting two negative binomial distributions, barcode sub-clusters with fewer than 20% of the maximum read count were discarded. TCRdb reran the public reads through fastp at Q25 and MiXCR, keeping productive beta chains. Entries are consolidated by CDR3 protein sequence, retaining the most common genes and DNA. The V and J calls were not made by the authors but by TCRdb's processing. The sample yields around 460,000 distinct CDR3 sequences; about 22% were counted once. The ten largest clones represent approximately 0.84% of the sample.

Libraries of naive CD8 T cells were built from anywhere between roughly 18,000 and 1,000,000 sorted cells, with 10%, 30% or 50% of the purified RNA used. Naive CD8 T cells, defined as CD8+CD4-CCR7+CD45RA+, were FACS-sorted into RLT Plus buffer on a BD FACSAria II. To test detection sensitivity, Jurkat RNA equivalent to ten TCR copies was spiked into samples of roughly 20,000-1,000,000 naive CD8 T cells. CD8 T cells were enriched using RosetteSep CD8+ T Cell Enrichment Cocktail and Ficoll-Paque, and the enriched cells then underwent ACK red cell lysis. The data belong to a study of molecular identifiers for immune sequencing clone quantification (dated by TCRdb to between 2017 and 2018). In terms of the full investigation: For a replicate experiment, RNA from around 20,000 or 100,000 naive CD8 T cells was divided into five aliquots, and four of the five aliquots were sequenced. This methods study benchmarked molecular-identifier clustering-based TCR repertoire sequencing (MIDCIRS) and TCR RNA copy counting, using CD8 T cells to do so. Results and caveats for the whole study, not just this receptor: The naive libraries included spiked-in Jurkat TCR RNA (10 copies' worth), and this Jurkat TCR RNA is not part of the donor repertoire. When barcode sub-clustering was not used, chimeric consensus sequences inflated TCR diversity, with chimeras reaching as high as 47%. Modeling indicated 2.5 to 3 TCR RNA copies recovered per cell, compared with approximately 10 by digital PCR, which implies a capture efficiency of 25% to 35%. In CMV-specific effector cells, over 97% of molecules were held by clones above 20 RNA copies, whereas under 1% of molecules were held by such clones in naive cells. The sizes of highly expanded clones could end up underestimated when identical TCR molecules share a barcode. Spiked-in Jurkat TCR RNA equal to a single cell's worth was reported to be detectable even within 1,100,000 naive CD8 T cells.

The rearrangement combines TRBV5-4 with TRBJ2-2; the D region possibly corresponds to TRBD1 (6 bases align). The clonotype comes from a human donor in good health. Some libraries in this study had Jurkat cell RNA spiked in. Sequencing was done on a sample of naive CD8+ T cells from blood, with Jurkat cell RNA spiked in. What this sample's cell subset or site label stands for: FACS-sorted CD8+CD4-CCR7+CD45RA+ naive T cells. The encoded CDR3 is CASSEQGRTGELFF. Read as DNA, the sequence is TGTGCCAGCAGCGAGCAGGGGCGTACCGGGGAGCTGTTTTTT.